Detailed here is one T cell receptor (beta chain). The antigen is unknown. This specimen comes from a study of cytomegalovirus exposure and HLA in healthy donors. The study, taken as a whole, reports: For most TCR beta V segments, an earlier analysis put the productive rate at about 87% or about 30% of the time.

The study ran its PCR with 60 Vbeta and 13 Jbeta primers. Assay used: immunoSEQ multiplex PCR; TCRdb lists only in-frame clones, some missing. The table lists under 140,000 clones, 75% to 80% of them singletons, with under 1.5% in the top ten. This clonotype was sampled from a woman aged 25-40 years in good health and CMV-seronegative. The specimen was PBMCs.

CDR3 sequence (DNA): TGTGCCAGCAGTCGAACCGACGGGGGAAGGGAAAAACTGTTTTTT. It translates to CASSRTDGGREKLFF. This sequence joins TRBV25-1 and TRBJ1-4; D is perhaps TRBD1 (5 bases). Trimming took 5 bases from V and 8 from J, leaving 18 bases between them. Germline CDR1 is MGHDK and CDR2 is SYGVNS. The CDR3 is 15 residues long.